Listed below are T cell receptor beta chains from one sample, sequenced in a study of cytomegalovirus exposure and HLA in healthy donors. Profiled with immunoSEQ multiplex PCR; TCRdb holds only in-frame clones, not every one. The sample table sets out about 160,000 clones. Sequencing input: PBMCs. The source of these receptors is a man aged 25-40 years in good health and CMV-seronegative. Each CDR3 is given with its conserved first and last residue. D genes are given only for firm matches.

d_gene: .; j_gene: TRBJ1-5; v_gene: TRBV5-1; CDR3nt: TGCGCCACTCATGACGAACGGGGTTATAGCAATCAGCCCCAGCATTTT; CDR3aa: CATHDERGYSNQPQHF
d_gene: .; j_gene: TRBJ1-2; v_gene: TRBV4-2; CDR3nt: TGTGCCAGCAGCCAAGATGGGAGAGACTATGGCTACACCTTC; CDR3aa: CASSQDGRDYGYTF
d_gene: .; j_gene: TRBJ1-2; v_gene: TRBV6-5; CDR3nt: TGTGCCAGCAGTTCTACCTATACAGCGGTAGGCGGCTACACCTTC; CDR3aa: CASSSTYTAVGGYTF
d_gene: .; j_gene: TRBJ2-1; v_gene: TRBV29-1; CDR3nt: TGCAGCCTCCTGGACAGATCATCCTACAATGAGCAGTTCTTC; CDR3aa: CSLLDRSSYNEQFF
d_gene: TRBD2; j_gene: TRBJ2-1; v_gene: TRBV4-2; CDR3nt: TGTGCCAGCAGCGCCGGACTAGCGGATTACAATGAGCAGTTCTTC; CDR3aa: CASSAGLADYNEQFF
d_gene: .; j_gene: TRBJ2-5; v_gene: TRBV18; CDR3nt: TGTGCCAGCTCTCTAACCCAAGAGACCCAGTACTTC; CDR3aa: CASSLTQETQYF
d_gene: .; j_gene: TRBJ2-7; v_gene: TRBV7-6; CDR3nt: TGTGCCAGCAGCAATACTCAACGCGAGCAGTACTTC; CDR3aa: CASSNTQREQYF
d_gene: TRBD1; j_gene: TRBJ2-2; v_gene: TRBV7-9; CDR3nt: TGTGCCAGCAGCGGACAGGGGTTGGGGACCGGGGAGCTGTTTTTT; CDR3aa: CASSGQGLGTGELFF
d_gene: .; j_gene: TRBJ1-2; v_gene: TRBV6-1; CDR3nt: TGTGCCAGCAGTGAGCGCATGGACAGTGTGAGTGGCTATGGCTACACCTTC; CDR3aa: CASSERMDSVSGYGYTF
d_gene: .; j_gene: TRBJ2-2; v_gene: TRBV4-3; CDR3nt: TGCGCCAGCAGCCAGCTAGCGCACCAGAACACCGGGGAGCTGTTTTTT; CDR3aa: CASSQLAHQNTGELFF
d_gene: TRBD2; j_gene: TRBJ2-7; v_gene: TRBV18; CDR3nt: TGTGCCAGCTCACCCCGACTAGCGGGAGCGAAAGAGCAGTACTTC; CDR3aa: CASSPRLAGAKEQYF
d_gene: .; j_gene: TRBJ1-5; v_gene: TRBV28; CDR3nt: TGTGCCACCCACAGATTCGGCGATCAGCCCCAGCATTTT; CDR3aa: CATHRFGDQPQHF
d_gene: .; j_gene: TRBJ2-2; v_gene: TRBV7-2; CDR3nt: TGTGCCAGCAGCTTATATGAGACCGGGGAGCTGTTTTTT; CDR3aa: CASSLYETGELFF
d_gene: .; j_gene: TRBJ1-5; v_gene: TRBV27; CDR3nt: TGTGCCAGCAGTTTATGGGGCCTGAAAGATCAGCCCCAGCATTTT; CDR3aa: CASSLWGLKDQPQHF
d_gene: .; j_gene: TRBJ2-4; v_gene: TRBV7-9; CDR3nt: TGTGCCAGCAGCGCCCGGGGTAGCTGGCAGTACTTC; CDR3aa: CASSARGSWQYF
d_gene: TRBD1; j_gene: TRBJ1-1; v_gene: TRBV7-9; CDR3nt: TGTGCCAGCAGCCCCCTTCAGGGGGGAAACACTGAAGCTTTCTTT; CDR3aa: CASSPLQGGNTEAFF
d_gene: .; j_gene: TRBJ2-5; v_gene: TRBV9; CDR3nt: TGTGCCAGCAGCGTAGCTCCGGGGGTCGGAGAGACCCAGTACTTC; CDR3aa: CASSVAPGVGETQYF
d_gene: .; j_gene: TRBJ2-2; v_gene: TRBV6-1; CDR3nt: TGTGCCGAATCCCCCAGGCCGATCGGCACCGGGGAGCTGTTTTTT; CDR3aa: CAESPRPIGTGELFF
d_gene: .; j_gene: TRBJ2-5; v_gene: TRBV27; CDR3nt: TGTGCCAGCAGTTTAATGCAGGGGAGCGCATCGGAGACCCAGTACTTC; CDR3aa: CASSLMQGSASETQYF
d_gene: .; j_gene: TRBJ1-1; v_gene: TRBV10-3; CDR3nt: TGTGCCATCAGCCCTCCCCCGGGGAACACTGAAGCTTTCTTT; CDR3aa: CAISPPPGNTEAFF
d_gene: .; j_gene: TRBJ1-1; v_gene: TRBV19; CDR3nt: TGTGCCAGTAGTTTCGCTCGGGGGGGCCGGGGCACTGAAGCTTTCTTT; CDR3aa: CASSFARGGRGTEAFF
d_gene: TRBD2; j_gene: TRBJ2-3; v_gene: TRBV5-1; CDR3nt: TGCGCCAGCAGCCTCCAAGCGGGAGGTCCCACAGATACGCAGTATTTT; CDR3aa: CASSLQAGGPTDTQYF
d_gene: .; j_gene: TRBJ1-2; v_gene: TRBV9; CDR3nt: TGTGCCAGCAGCGTAGAGAGACTGGGTGGGTATGGCTACACCTTC; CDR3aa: CASSVERLGGYGYTF
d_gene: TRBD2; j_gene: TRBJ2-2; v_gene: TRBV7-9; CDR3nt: TGTGCCAGCGAGCGGGGGGCTCCAATTAACACCGGGGAGCTGTTTTTT; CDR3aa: CASERGAPINTGELFF
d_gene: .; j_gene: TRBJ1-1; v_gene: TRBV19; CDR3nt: TGTGCCAGTAGTACCCCGGGTCGAGGGTACACTGAAGCTTTCTTT; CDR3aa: CASSTPGRGYTEAFF
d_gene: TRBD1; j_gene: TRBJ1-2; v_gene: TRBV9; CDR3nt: TGTGCCAGCAGCCCAGGGGACAGGGCAGGAGGCTACACCTTC; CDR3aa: CASSPGDRAGGYTF
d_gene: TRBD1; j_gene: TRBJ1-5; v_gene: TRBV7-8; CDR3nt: TGTGCCAGCAGCATGACAGGGGGAACGAGCAATCAGCCCCAGCATTTT; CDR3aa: CASSMTGGTSNQPQHF
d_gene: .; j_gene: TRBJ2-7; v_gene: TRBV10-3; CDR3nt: TGTGCCATCAGGAGGGACTACGAGCAGTACTTC; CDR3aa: CAIRRDYEQYF
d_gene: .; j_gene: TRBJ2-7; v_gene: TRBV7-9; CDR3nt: TGTGCCAGCAGCTCGTATAGCGGAAACTACGAGCAGTACTTC; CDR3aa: CASSSYSGNYEQYF
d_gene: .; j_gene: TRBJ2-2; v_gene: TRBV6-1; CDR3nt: TGTGCCAGCAATACGGGGAGGATGACCGGGGAGCTGTTTTTT; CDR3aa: CASNTGRMTGELFF
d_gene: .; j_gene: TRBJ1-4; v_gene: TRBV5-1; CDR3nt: TGCGCCAGCAGCTTGGGCGTGGTTAAGGAAAAACTGTTTTTT; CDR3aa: CASSLGVVKEKLFF
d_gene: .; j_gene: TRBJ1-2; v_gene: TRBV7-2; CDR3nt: TGTGCCAGCAGTTCGGGACATTATGGCTACACCTTC; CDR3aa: CASSSGHYGYTF
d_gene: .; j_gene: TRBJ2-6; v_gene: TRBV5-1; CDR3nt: TGCGCCAGCAGCTTGCGGGAAATCTCTGGGGCCAACGTCCTGACTTTC; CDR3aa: CASSLREISGANVLTF
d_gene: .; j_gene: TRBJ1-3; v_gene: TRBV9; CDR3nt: TGTGCCAGCAGCGCAGGACTGGGGGCAATGGCTGGAAACACCATATATTTT; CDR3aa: CASSAGLGAMAGNTIYF
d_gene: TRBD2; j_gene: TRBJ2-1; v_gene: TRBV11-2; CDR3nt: TGTGCCAGCACAGGACTAGTAGACGATGAGCAGTTCTTC; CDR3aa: CASTGLVDDEQFF
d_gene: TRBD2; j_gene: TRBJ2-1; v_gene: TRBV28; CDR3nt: TGTGCCAGCAGACTAGCGGGAACCGTTTACAATGAGCAGTTCTTC; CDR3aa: CASRLAGTVYNEQFF
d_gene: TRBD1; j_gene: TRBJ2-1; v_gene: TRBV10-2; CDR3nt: TGCGCCAGCAGAAGACCCGGGACAGGGTTCAATGAGCAGTTCTTC; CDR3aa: CASRRPGTGFNEQFF
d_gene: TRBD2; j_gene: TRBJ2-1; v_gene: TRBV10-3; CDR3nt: TGTGCCATCAGTGAGCCGGGACTAGCGGGAGGTCCTGAGCAGTTCTTC; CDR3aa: CAISEPGLAGGPEQFF
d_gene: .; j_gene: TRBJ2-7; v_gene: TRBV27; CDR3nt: TGTGCCAGCAGTCCGTCGGACAGCGCAATCTACGAGCAGTACTTC; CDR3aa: CASSPSDSAIYEQYF
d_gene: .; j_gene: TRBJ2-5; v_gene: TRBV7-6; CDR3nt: TGTGCCAGCACCTCAGGGGAGACCCAGTACTTC; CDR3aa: CASTSGETQYF
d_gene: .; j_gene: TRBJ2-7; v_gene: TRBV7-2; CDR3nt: TGTGCCAGCAGCTTAGGCCGGAGCTCCTACGAGCAGTACTTC; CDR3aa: CASSLGRSSYEQYF
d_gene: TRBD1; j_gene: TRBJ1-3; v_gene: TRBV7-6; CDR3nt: TGTGCCAGCAGACCCCTGACAGGGCCTGGAAACACCATATATTTT; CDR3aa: CASRPLTGPGNTIYF
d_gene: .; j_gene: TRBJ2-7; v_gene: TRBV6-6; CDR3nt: TGTGCCAGCAGTAGCCCCTACGAGCAGTACTTC; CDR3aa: CASSSPYEQYF
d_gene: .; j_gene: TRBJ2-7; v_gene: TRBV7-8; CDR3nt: TGTGCCAGCAGCTTAGACAGAGCCTACGAGCAGTACTTC; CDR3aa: CASSLDRAYEQYF
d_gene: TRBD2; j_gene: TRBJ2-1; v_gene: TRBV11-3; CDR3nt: TGTGCCAGCAGCTTAGGAGCGGGAGAGGGGGATGAGCAGTTCTTC; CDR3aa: CASSLGAGEGDEQFF
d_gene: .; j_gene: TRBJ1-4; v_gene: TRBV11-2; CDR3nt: TGTGCCAGCAGTTCACAAGCAACTAATGAAAAACTGTTTTTT; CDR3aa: CASSSQATNEKLFF
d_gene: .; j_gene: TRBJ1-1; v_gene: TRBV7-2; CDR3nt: TGTGCCAGCAGCTTATATTCGGGGGGAACAGGGACTGAAGCTTTCTTT; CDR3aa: CASSLYSGGTGTEAFF
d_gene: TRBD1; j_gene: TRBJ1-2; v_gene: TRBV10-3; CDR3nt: TGTGCCATCAGCGAAACCCCGGACAGGTTAAACTATGGCTACACCTTC; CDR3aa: CAISETPDRLNYGYTF
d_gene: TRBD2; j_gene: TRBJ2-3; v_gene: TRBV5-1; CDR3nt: TGCGCCAGCAGCCGGGGACTAGCGTTTGCAGATACGCAGTATTTT; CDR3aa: CASSRGLAFADTQYF
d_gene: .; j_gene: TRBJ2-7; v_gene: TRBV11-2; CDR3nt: TGTGCCAGCAGCTTAGATGCGGCCCCTAACGAGCAGTACTTC; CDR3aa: CASSLDAAPNEQYF
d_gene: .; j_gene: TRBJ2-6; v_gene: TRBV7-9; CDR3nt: TGTGCCAGCAGCACAGTAGTCTCTGGGGCCAACGTCCTGACTTTC; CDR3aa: CASSTVVSGANVLTF